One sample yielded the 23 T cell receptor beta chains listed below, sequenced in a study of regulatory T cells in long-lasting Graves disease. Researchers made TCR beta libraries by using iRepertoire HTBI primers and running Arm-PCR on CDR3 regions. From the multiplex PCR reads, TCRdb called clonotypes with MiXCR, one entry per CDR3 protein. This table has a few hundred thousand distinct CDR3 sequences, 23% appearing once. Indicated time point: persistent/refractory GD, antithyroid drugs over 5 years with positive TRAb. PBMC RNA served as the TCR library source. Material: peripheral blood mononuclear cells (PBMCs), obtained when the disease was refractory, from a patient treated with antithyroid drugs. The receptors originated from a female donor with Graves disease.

CDR3 DNA sequence: TGTGCCTGGAGTGAGGACAGGCGGGCTTTCTTT. It codes for CAWSEDRRAFF. This chain uses TRBV30 with TRBJ1-1; 7 bases map to TRBD1. Trimming removed 1 base from V and 11 bases from J; junction bases left unmatched: 4. The CDR3 runs to 11 residues. From germline, CDR1 is GTSNPN and CDR2 SVGIG (reference sequence).

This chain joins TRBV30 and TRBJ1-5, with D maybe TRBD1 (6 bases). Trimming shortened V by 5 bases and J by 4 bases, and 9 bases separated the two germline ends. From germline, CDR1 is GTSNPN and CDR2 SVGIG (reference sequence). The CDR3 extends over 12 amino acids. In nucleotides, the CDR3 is TGTGCCTGGGGACAGAGAAATCAGCCCCAGCATTTT. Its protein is CAWGQRNQPQHF. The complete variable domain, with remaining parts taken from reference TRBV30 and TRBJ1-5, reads SQTIHQWPATLVQPVGSPLSLECTVEGTSNPNLYWYRQAAGRGLQLLFYSVGIGQISSEVPQNLSASRPQDRQFILSSKKLLLSDSGFYLCAWGQRNQPQHFGDGTRLSIL.

CDR3 coding DNA: TGTGCCAGCTCGGAGGGGGCCTCCTACGAGCAGTACTTC. Its translation: CASSEGASYEQYF. The chain combines TRBV18 with TRBJ2-7, with a possible D match to TRBD1 (7 bases). The germline CDR1 and CDR2 sequences are KGHSH and LQKENI. Trimming pared 6 bases from V and 0 bases from J, leaving 9 bases between. The CDR3 has 13 amino acids. Full variable domain (rest looked up from reference TRBV18 and TRBJ2-7): NAGVMQNPRHLVRRRGQEARLRCSPMKGHSHVYWYRQLPEEGLKFMVYLQKENIIDESGMPKERFSAEFPKEGPSILRIQQVVRGDSAAYFCASSEGASYEQYFGPGTRLTVT.

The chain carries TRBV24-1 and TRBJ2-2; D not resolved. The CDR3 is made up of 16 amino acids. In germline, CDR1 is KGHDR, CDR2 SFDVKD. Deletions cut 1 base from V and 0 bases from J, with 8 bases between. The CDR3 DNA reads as TGTGCCACCAGTGATTTTGTTGTGGCGAACACCGGGGAGCTGTTTTTT. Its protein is CATSDFVVANTGELFF.

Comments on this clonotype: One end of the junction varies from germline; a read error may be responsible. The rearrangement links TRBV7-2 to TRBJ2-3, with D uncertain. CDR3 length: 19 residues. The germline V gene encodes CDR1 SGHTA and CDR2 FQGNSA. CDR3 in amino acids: CASSKTRRRPTSSRDTQYF. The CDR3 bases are TGCGCCAGCAGCAAAACCCGGCGCCGTCCGACGAGTTCAAGGGATACGCAGTATTTT.

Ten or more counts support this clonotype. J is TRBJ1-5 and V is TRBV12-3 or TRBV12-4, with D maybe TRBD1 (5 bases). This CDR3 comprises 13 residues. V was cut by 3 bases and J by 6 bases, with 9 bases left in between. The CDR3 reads CASSFGGSQPQHF. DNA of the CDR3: TGTGCCAGCAGTTTCGGGGGGAGTCAGCCCCAGCATTTT.

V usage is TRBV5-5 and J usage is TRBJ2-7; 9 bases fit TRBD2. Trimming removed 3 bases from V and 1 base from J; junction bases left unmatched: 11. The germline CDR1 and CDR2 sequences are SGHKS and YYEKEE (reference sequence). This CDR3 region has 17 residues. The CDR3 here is CASSSTSGGLISYEQYF. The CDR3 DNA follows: TGTGCCAGCAGCTCGACTAGCGGCGGGCTGATATCCTACGAGCAGTACTTC.

The chain's CDR3 is CASSYTGQGLSGNTIYF. CDR3 DNA sequence: TGTGCCAGCAGTTACACCGGACAGGGTCTCTCTGGAAACACCATATATTTT. This chain connects TRBV6-2 or TRBV6-3 to TRBJ1-3; 8 bases are a match to TRBD1. CDR1 is MNHEY, CDR2 SVGEGT, per germline. The V segment lost 2 bases and the J segment 0 bases; nucleotides outside the gene matches: 6. The CDR3 covers 17 residues.

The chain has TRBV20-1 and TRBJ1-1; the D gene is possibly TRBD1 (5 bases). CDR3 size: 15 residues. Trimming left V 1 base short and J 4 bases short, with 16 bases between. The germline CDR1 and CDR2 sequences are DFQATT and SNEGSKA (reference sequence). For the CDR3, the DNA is TGCAGTGCTAGAGCCCTCGGGGGTGTAGCCACTGAAGCTTTCTTT. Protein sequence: CSARALGGVATEAFF.

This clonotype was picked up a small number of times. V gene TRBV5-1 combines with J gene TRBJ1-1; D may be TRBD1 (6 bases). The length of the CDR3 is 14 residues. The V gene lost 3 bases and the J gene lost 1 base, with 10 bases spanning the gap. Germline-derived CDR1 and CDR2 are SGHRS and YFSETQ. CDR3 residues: CASSSWTANTEAFF. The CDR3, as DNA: TGCGCCAGCAGCTCATGGACAGCGAACACTGAAGCTTTCTTT.

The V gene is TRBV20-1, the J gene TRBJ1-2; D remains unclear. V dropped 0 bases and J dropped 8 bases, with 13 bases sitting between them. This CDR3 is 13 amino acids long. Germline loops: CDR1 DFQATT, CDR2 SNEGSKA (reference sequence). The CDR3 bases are TGCAGTGCTAGAGAACCCCTTAATAGAGGCTACACCTTC. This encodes CSAREPLNRGYTF.

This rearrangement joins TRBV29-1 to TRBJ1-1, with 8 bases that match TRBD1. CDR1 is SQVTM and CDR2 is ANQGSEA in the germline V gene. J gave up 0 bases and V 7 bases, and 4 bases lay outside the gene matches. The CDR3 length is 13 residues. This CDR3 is CSAGTGMNTEAFF. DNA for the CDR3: TGCAGCGCCGGGACAGGAATGAACACTGAAGCTTTCTTT.

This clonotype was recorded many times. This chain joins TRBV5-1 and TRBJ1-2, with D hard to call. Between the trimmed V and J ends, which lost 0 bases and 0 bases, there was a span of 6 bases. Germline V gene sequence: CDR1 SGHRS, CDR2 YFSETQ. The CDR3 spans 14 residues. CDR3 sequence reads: CASSLDAANYGYTF. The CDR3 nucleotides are TGCGCCAGCAGCTTGGATGCGGCTAACTATGGCTACACCTTC. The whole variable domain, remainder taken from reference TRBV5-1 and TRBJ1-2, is KAGVTQTPRYLIKTRGQQVTLSCSPISGHRSVSWYQQTPGQGLQFLFEYFSETQRNKGNFPGRFSGRQFSNSRSEMNVSTLELGDSALYLCASSLDAANYGYTFGSGTRLTVV.

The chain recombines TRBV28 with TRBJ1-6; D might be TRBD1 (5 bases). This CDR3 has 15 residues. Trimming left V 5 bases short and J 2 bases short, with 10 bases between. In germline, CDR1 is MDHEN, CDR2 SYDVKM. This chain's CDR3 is CASSPGGTYNSPLHF. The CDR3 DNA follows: TGTGCCAGCAGTCCTGGGGGGACCTATAATTCACCCCTCCACTTT. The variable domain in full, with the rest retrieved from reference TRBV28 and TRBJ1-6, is DVKVTQSSRYLVKRTGEKVFLECVQDMDHENMFWYRQDPGLGLRLIYFSYDVKMKEKGDIPEGYSVSREKKERFSLILESASTNQTSMYLCASSPGGTYNSPLHFGNGTRLTVT.

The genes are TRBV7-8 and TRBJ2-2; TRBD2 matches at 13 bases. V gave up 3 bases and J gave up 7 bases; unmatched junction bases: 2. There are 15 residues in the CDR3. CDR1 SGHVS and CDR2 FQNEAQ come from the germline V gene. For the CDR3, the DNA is TGTGCCAGCAGCTTTACTAGCGGGAGGGACGGGGAGCTGTTTTTT. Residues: CASSFTSGRDGELFF.

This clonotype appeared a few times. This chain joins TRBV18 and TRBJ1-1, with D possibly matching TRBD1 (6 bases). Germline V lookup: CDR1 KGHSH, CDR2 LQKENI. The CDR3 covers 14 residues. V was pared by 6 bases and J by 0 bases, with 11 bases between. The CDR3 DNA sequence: TGTGCCAGCTCCGTCCGACAGGTGAACACTGAAGCTTTCTTT. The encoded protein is CASSVRQVNTEAFF.

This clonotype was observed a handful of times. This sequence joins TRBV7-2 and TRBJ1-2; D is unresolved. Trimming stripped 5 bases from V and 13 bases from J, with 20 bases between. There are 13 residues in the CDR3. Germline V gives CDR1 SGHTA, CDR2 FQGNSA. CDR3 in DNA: TGTGCCAGCAGCCCGGTAGTCTATGGTTCGGGCACCTTC. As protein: CASSPVVYGSGTF.

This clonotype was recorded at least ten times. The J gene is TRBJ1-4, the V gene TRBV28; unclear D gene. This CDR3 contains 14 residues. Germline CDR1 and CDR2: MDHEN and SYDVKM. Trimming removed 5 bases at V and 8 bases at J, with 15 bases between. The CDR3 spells CASSTPVTSEKLFF. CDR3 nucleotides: TGTGCCAGCAGTACTCCGGTGACAAGCGAAAAACTGTTTTTT.

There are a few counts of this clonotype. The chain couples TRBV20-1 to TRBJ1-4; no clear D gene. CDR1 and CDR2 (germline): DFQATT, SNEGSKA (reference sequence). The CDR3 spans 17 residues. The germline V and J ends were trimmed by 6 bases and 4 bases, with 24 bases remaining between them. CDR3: CSALSRADYTINEKLFF. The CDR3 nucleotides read TGCAGTGCCCTGTCGCGGGCGGACTACACCATTAATGAAAAACTGTTTTTT.

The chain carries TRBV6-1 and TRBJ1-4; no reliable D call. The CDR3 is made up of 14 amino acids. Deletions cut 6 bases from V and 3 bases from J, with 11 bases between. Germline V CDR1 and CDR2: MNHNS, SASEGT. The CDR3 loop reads CASRIFGANEKLFF. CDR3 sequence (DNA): TGTGCCAGCAGGATTTTCGGAGCTAATGAAAAACTGTTTTTT.

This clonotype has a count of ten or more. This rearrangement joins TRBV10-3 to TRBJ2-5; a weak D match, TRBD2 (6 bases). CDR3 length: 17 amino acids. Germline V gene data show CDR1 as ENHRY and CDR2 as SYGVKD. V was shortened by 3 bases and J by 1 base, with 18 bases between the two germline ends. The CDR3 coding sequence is TGTGCCATCAGTGACAATAAAGCGGCGGGACTCCAAGAGACCCAGTACTTC. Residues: CAISDNKAAGLQETQYF.

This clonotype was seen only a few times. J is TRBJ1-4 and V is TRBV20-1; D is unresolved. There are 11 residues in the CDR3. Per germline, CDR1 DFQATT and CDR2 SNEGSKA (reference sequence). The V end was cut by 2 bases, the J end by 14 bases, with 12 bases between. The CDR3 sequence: CSARLTSVLFF. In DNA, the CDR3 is TGCAGTGCTAGACTTACATCGGTTCTGTTTTTT.

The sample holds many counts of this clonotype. CDR3 region: CASSPPRPSYEQYF. DNA of the CDR3: TGTGCCAGCAGCCCTCCGCGACCGAGCTACGAGCAGTACTTC. This sequence joins TRBV28 and TRBJ2-7; D not resolved. Trimming removed 6 bases from V and 3 bases from J, with 15 bases in between. This CDR3 spans 14 amino acids. The V gene's germline CDR1 is MDHEN and CDR2 SYDVKM.